These T cell receptor beta chains were read from a single sample in a study of beta chain features in type 1 diabetes. The repertoire was sequenced with immunoSEQ multiplex PCR; TCRdb's copy has only in-frame clones and lacks some. This sample has about 160,000 clones, with approximately 8.1% found just once. The source material was central memory CD4+ T cells from blood. These receptors were collected from a woman between 40 and 55 years old with type 1 diabetes. CDR3s include the opening cysteine and the closing phenylalanine or tryptophan. The D gene is left open where the match is weak. Size is omitted from some rows. Given values are once, few, many or a class for expanded clones.

j_call: TRBJ2-7
d_call: .
v_call: TRBV7-2
clone_size: few
cdr3_aa: CASSLQGGYEQYF
cdr3_nt: TGTGCCAGCAGTTTACAGGGAGGCTACGAGCAGTACTTC

j_call: TRBJ2-3
d_call: .
v_call: TRBV5-1
clone_size: few
cdr3_aa: CASSLGGRTRTDTQYF
cdr3_nt: TGCGCCAGCAGCTTGGGCGGAAGAACCCGCACAGATACGCAGTATTTT

j_call: TRBJ1-5
d_call: .
v_call: TRBV18
clone_size: .
cdr3_aa: CASSVGRESNQPQHF
cdr3_nt: TGTGCCAGCTCCGTGGGACGGGAGAGCAATCAGCCCCAGCATTTT

j_call: TRBJ1-2
d_call: TRBD1
v_call: TRBV7-3
clone_size: few
cdr3_aa: CASSLRGGQGSFEGYGYTF
cdr3_nt: TGTGCCAGCAGCTTACGGGGGGGACAGGGCTCCTTCGAAGGGTATGGCTACACCTTC

j_call: TRBJ2-7
d_call: .
v_call: TRBV7-2
clone_size: .
cdr3_aa: CASSTGFPYEQYF
cdr3_nt: TGTGCCAGCAGTACAGGGTTCCCCTACGAGCAGTACTTC

j_call: TRBJ1-2
d_call: TRBD1
v_call: TRBV18
clone_size: .
cdr3_aa: CASSSGQGAISYGYTF
cdr3_nt: TGTGCCAGCTCATCCGGACAGGGGGCTATTTCCTATGGCTACACCTTC

j_call: TRBJ1-1
d_call: .
v_call: TRBV28
clone_size: few
cdr3_aa: CASSSGANTEAFF
cdr3_nt: TGTGCCAGCAGTTCGGGAGCTAACACTGAAGCTTTCTTT

j_call: TRBJ1-5
d_call: .
v_call: TRBV15
clone_size: .
cdr3_aa: CATSREGGLGGPQHF
cdr3_nt: TGTGCCACCAGCAGAGAGGGGGGGCTTGGGGGGCCCCAGCATTTT

j_call: TRBJ2-4
d_call: TRBD2
v_call: TRBV7-2
clone_size: few
cdr3_aa: CASSFSSRGAVDIQYF
cdr3_nt: TGTGCCAGCAGCTTCTCGTCGCGGGGGGCGGTTGACATTCAGTACTTC

j_call: TRBJ2-7
d_call: .
v_call: TRBV6-6
clone_size: few
cdr3_aa: CASTERRGHSYEQYF
cdr3_nt: TGTGCCAGCACCGAGAGGAGGGGTCATTCCTACGAGCAGTACTTC

j_call: TRBJ1-2
d_call: .
v_call: TRBV5-4
clone_size: few
cdr3_aa: CASSLTWGREHGYTF
cdr3_nt: TGTGCCAGCAGCTTGACCTGGGGGCGCGAGCATGGCTACACCTTC

j_call: TRBJ2-7
d_call: .
v_call: TRBV27
clone_size: .
cdr3_aa: CASSLIRAGYEQYF
cdr3_nt: TGTGCCAGCAGTTTAATCCGCGCCGGCTACGAGCAGTACTTC

j_call: TRBJ2-7
d_call: .
v_call: TRBV6-6
clone_size: few
cdr3_aa: CASSRGTAYDEQYF
cdr3_nt: TGTGCCAGCAGCCGAGGGACTGCCTATGACGAGCAGTACTTC

j_call: TRBJ2-7
d_call: TRBD1
v_call: TRBV28
clone_size: few
cdr3_aa: CASSNAGTGVGWKPEQYF
cdr3_nt: TGTGCCAGCAGCAATGCCGGGACAGGGGTTGGCTGGAAACCCGAGCAGTACTTC

j_call: TRBJ2-5
d_call: .
v_call: TRBV7-8
clone_size: .
cdr3_aa: CASSLAAKETQYF
cdr3_nt: TGTGCCAGCAGCTTAGCAGCGAAAGAGACCCAGTACTTC

j_call: TRBJ2-5
d_call: TRBD2
v_call: TRBV4-2
clone_size: .
cdr3_aa: CASSQDGLAGGQETQYF
cdr3_nt: TGTGCCAGCAGCCAAGATGGGCTAGCGGGGGGGCAGGAGACCCAGTACTTC

j_call: TRBJ1-2
d_call: TRBD1
v_call: TRBV5-1
clone_size: .
cdr3_aa: CASSPDRVEDYTF
cdr3_nt: TGCGCCAGCAGCCCGGACAGGGTCGAAGACTACACCTTC

j_call: TRBJ1-4
d_call: .
v_call: TRBV7-2
clone_size: .
cdr3_aa: CASSFRLNEKLFF
cdr3_nt: TGTGCCAGCAGCTTTAGATTGAATGAAAAACTGTTTTTT

j_call: TRBJ1-1
d_call: .
v_call: TRBV18
clone_size: few
cdr3_aa: CASSPAQGITEAFF
cdr3_nt: TGTGCCAGCTCACCGGCTCAGGGGATCACTGAAGCTTTCTTT

j_call: TRBJ2-3
d_call: TRBD2
v_call: TRBV7-2
clone_size: few
cdr3_aa: CASSWTSGSTDTQYF
cdr3_nt: TGTGCCAGCAGCTGGACTAGCGGGAGCACAGATACGCAGTATTTT

j_call: TRBJ2-7
d_call: TRBD2
v_call: TRBV7-9
clone_size: .
cdr3_aa: CASSTQRGEGQYF
cdr3_nt: TGTGCCAGCAGCACACAGCGAGGGGAGGGGCAGTACTTC

j_call: TRBJ1-5
d_call: TRBD1
v_call: TRBV6-6
clone_size: few
cdr3_aa: CASSSQDRVQPQHF
cdr3_nt: TGTGCCAGCAGTTCCCAGGACAGGGTACAGCCCCAGCATTTT

j_call: TRBJ1-1
d_call: .
v_call: TRBV7-2
clone_size: .
cdr3_aa: CASSPRARGTEAFF
cdr3_nt: TGTGCCAGCAGCCCGCGGGCGAGAGGCACTGAAGCTTTCTTT

j_call: TRBJ1-6
d_call: .
v_call: TRBV5-8
clone_size: .
cdr3_aa: CASSLLAVGGTNSPLHF
cdr3_nt: TGTGCCAGCAGCTTGTTGGCCGTCGGGGGTACGAATTCACCCCTCCACTTT

j_call: TRBJ2-1
d_call: .
v_call: TRBV21-1
clone_size: few
cdr3_aa: CASSTRGGSSSYNEQFF
cdr3_nt: TGTGCCAGCAGCACCCGGGGGGGCTCTAGCTCCTACAATGAGCAGTTCTTC

j_call: TRBJ2-5
d_call: TRBD1
v_call: TRBV28
clone_size: .
cdr3_aa: CASTRGTGLQETQYF
cdr3_nt: TGTGCCAGCACCCGTGGGACAGGGCTACAAGAGACCCAGTACTTC

j_call: TRBJ1-4
d_call: .
v_call: TRBV29-1
clone_size: few
cdr3_aa: CSVRGEGGEKLFF
cdr3_nt: TGCAGCGTTCGAGGGGAGGGCGGTGAAAAACTGTTTTTT

j_call: TRBJ2-7
d_call: TRBD2
v_call: TRBV28
clone_size: .
cdr3_aa: CASSPGTSGAHYEQYF
cdr3_nt: TGTGCCAGCAGTCCTGGGACTAGCGGAGCCCACTACGAGCAGTACTTC

j_call: TRBJ1-2
d_call: .
v_call: TRBV19
clone_size: few
cdr3_aa: CASSIGWRGYGYTF
cdr3_nt: TGTGCCAGTAGTATAGGTTGGCGAGGATATGGCTACACCTTC

j_call: TRBJ2-1
d_call: .
v_call: TRBV7-2
clone_size: .
cdr3_aa: CASSLQGGTLNNEQFF
cdr3_nt: TGTGCCAGCAGCTTACAGGGCGGGACCCTCAACAATGAGCAGTTCTTC

j_call: TRBJ2-5
d_call: .
v_call: TRBV4-1
clone_size: many
cdr3_aa: CASSQGGVQETQYF
cdr3_nt: TGCGCCAGCAGCCAAGGGGGGGTACAAGAGACCCAGTACTTC

j_call: TRBJ2-3
d_call: .
v_call: TRBV9
clone_size: .
cdr3_aa: CASSVSGRGWTDTQYF
cdr3_nt: TGTGCCAGCAGCGTGTCGGGTCGGGGATGGACAGATACGCAGTATTTT

j_call: TRBJ2-7
d_call: TRBD1
v_call: TRBV5-6
clone_size: .
cdr3_aa: CASTDRDYYEQYF
cdr3_nt: TGTGCCAGCACCGACAGGGATTATTACGAGCAGTACTTC

j_call: TRBJ2-1
d_call: TRBD2
v_call: TRBV5-5
clone_size: few
cdr3_aa: CASSFRYVAGGRPEQFF
cdr3_nt: TGTGCCAGCAGCTTCCGTTATGTAGCGGGGGGCCGCCCGGAGCAGTTCTTC

j_call: TRBJ2-7
d_call: .
v_call: TRBV7-9
clone_size: once
cdr3_aa: CASSLTLMAVSYEQYF
cdr3_nt: TGTGCCAGCAGCCTAACATTGATGGCGGTCTCCTACGAGCAGTACTTC

j_call: TRBJ1-2
d_call: .
v_call: TRBV18
clone_size: .
cdr3_aa: CASSPRQESSGYTF
cdr3_nt: TGTGCCAGCTCACCCCGACAGGAATCTAGTGGCTACACCTTC

j_call: TRBJ1-5
d_call: .
v_call: TRBV7-9
clone_size: .
cdr3_aa: CASSLTGINQPQHF
cdr3_nt: TGTGCCAGCAGCCTTACAGGGATTAATCAGCCCCAGCATTTT

j_call: TRBJ2-5
d_call: TRBD2
v_call: TRBV10-3
clone_size: few
cdr3_aa: CAISGWTSGKGKQETQYF
cdr3_nt: TGTGCCATCAGTGGATGGACTAGCGGGAAGGGAAAACAAGAGACCCAGTACTTC

j_call: TRBJ2-6
d_call: .
v_call: TRBV7-3
clone_size: many
cdr3_aa: CASSLNTGRRVLTF
cdr3_nt: TGTGCCAGCAGCTTAAACACAGGTCGGCGGGTCCTGACTTTC

j_call: TRBJ2-5
d_call: TRBD1
v_call: TRBV2
clone_size: few
cdr3_aa: CASRQAGQGRAQETQYF
cdr3_nt: TGTGCCAGCAGGCAGGCAGGACAGGGGCGAGCACAAGAGACCCAGTACTTC

j_call: TRBJ2-3
d_call: .
v_call: TRBV5-6
clone_size: .
cdr3_aa: CASNGRGSTDTQYF
cdr3_nt: TGTGCCAGCAACGGTAGGGGTAGCACAGATACGCAGTATTTT

j_call: TRBJ2-1
d_call: TRBD2
v_call: TRBV7-2
clone_size: .
cdr3_aa: CASSPRLAGPPHEQFF
cdr3_nt: TGTGCCAGCAGCCCTAGACTAGCGGGGCCCCCCCATGAGCAGTTCTTC

j_call: TRBJ1-5
d_call: .
v_call: TRBV6-1
clone_size: few
cdr3_aa: CASSDGGQQRNPQHF
cdr3_nt: TGTGCCAGCAGTGATGGGGGCCAACAGAGAAATCCCCAGCATTTT

j_call: TRBJ1-5
d_call: TRBD1
v_call: TRBV7-2
clone_size: few
cdr3_aa: CASSPQGDQPQHF
cdr3_nt: TGTGCCAGCAGCCCCCAGGGGGACCAGCCCCAGCATTTT

j_call: TRBJ2-1
d_call: TRBD2
v_call: TRBV14
clone_size: few
cdr3_aa: CASSLLTSGIGGGYNEQFF
cdr3_nt: TGTGCCAGCAGCCTTTTAACTAGCGGGATAGGTGGAGGCTACAATGAGCAGTTCTTC

j_call: TRBJ2-3
d_call: .
v_call: TRBV27
clone_size: .
cdr3_aa: CASSTLEGTQYF
cdr3_nt: TGTGCCAGCAGCACCCTTGAGGGTACGCAGTATTTT

j_call: TRBJ1-5
d_call: .
v_call: TRBV27
clone_size: .
cdr3_aa: CASGGQTGGNQPQHF
cdr3_nt: TGTGCCAGCGGTGGACAGACAGGAGGCAATCAGCCCCAGCATTTT

j_call: TRBJ2-1
d_call: .
v_call: TRBV19
clone_size: .
cdr3_aa: CASSSSNEQFF
cdr3_nt: TGTGCCAGTAGTTCGAGCAATGAGCAGTTCTTC

j_call: TRBJ1-2
d_call: TRBD1
v_call: TRBV6-5
clone_size: .
cdr3_aa: CASSYGTGGFYGYTF
cdr3_nt: TGTGCCAGCAGTTACGGGACAGGGGGCTTCTATGGCTACACCTTC

j_call: TRBJ2-3
d_call: .
v_call: TRBV7-2
clone_size: few
cdr3_aa: CASSPQSRTDTQYF
cdr3_nt: TGTGCCAGCAGCCCGCAAAGCCGCACAGATACGCAGTATTTT